This T cell receptor beta chain emerged from a study of blood T cell repertoires in COVID-19. The V and J ends lost 2 bases and 4 bases respectively, with 9 bases between them. CDR3 length: 14 amino acids. CDR1 is MNHEY and CDR2 is SMNVEV in the germline V gene (reference sequence). Method: immunoSEQ multiplex PCR; TCRdb's copy keeps in-frame clones and lacks some. The data show about 150,000 clones, with about 86% seen just once and about 29% held by the top ten. This clone appeared once. V is TRBV27 and J is TRBJ1-3; TRBD1 is a possible D gene (6 bases). Material: peripheral blood. The TCR comes from a woman aged 55-70 years with acute or convalescent COVID-19. The CDR3 spells CASSLTGTGNTIYF. The CDR3 coding sequence is TGTGCCAGCAGTTTAACAGGGACAGGAAACACCATATATTTT.